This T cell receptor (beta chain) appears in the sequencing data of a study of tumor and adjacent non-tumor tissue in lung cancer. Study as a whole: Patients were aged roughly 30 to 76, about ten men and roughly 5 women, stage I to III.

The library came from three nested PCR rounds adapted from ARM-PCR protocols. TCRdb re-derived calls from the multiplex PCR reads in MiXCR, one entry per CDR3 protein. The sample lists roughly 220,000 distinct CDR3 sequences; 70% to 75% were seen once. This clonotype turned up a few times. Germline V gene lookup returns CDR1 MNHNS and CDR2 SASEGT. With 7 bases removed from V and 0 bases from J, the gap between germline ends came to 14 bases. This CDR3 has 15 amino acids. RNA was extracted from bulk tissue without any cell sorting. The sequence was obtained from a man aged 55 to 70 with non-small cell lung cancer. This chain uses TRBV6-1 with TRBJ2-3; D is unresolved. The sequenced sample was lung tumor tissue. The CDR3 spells CASTVTGHSTDTQYF. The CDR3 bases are TGTGCCAGCACTGTGACGGGCCATAGCACAGATACGCAGTATTTT.